The 9 T cell receptor beta chains reported below all come from one sample, sequenced in a study of siplizumab effects on memory and regulatory T cells. Produced via immunoSEQ multiplex PCR; TCRdb's table is partial and in-frame only. The profile shows 57,000 or so clones, 90% to 95% of them singletons. The sequenced material came from CD8+ T cells sorted from blood. These receptors all come from a human donor in good health.

The genes are TRBV5-6 and TRBJ2-2; D gene uncertain. The CDR3 length is 13 residues. CDR1 SGHDT and CDR2 YYEEEE come from the germline V gene. The V end was cut by 2 bases, the J end by 6 bases, with 8 bases between. The chain's CDR3 is CASSLTTAGELFF. CDR3 DNA: TGTGCCAGCAGCTTAACAACGGCCGGGGAGCTGTTTTTT. The full variable domain, rest sourced from reference TRBV5-6 and TRBJ2-2, is DAGVTQSPTHLIKTRGQQVTLRCSPKSGHDTVSWYQQALGQGPQFIFQYYEEEERQRGNFPDRFSGHQFPNYSSELNVNALLLGDSALYLCASSLTTAGELFFGEGSRLTVL.

The sample holds one count of this clone. This CDR3 reads CASSIIPGELFF. CDR3 sequence (DNA): TGTGCCAGTAGTATTATCCCCGGGGAGCTGTTTTTT. This rearrangement joins TRBV19 to TRBJ2-2; D is undetermined. The CDR3 is 12 residues long. Germline V gene sequence: CDR1 LNHDA, CDR2 SQIVND (reference sequence). V was cut by 3 bases and J by 6 bases, with 5 bases left in between.

J is TRBJ2-1 and V is TRBV29-1; TRBD2 agrees at 13 bases. The trim removed 6 bases at V and 0 bases at J, leaving 8 bases unmatched. There are 17 residues in the CDR3. Germline-derived CDR1 and CDR2 are SQVTM and ANQGSEA. The CDR3 DNA reads as TGCAGCGTACGGACTAGCGGGGGATCTAGCTCCTACAATGAGCAGTTCTTC. Translated: CSVRTSGGSSSYNEQFF.

The V and J genes are TRBV27 and TRBJ2-7; D might be TRBD2 (6 bases). Germline V CDR1 and CDR2: MNHEY, SMNVEV (reference sequence). The V end was cut by 2 bases, the J end by 3 bases, with 8 bases between. CDR3 size: 13 residues. This CDR3 is CASSLAGNYEQYF. The CDR3 DNA follows: TGTGCCAGCAGTTTAGCGGGGAACTACGAGCAGTACTTC.

The genes are TRBV27 and TRBJ2-1; the D gene is possibly TRBD1 (7 bases). The V gene's germline CDR1 is MNHEY and CDR2 SMNVEV (reference sequence). The ends were cut back, 7 bases at V and 10 bases at J, with 17 bases in the middle. CDR3 size: 13 residues. CDR3 region: CASTSTGAGEQFF. CDR3 coding DNA: TGTGCCAGCACCTCAACAGGGGCGGGGGAGCAGTTCTTC.

This rearrangement joins TRBV15 to TRBJ2-5; tentative D call: TRBD1 (6 bases). CDR3 length: 14 amino acids. CDR1 is LNHNV, CDR2 YYDKDF, per germline (reference sequence). The ends were cut back, 5 bases at V and 3 bases at J, with 13 bases in the middle. CDR3 nucleotide sequence: TGTGCCACCAGCGGCACCAGGGGTGAAGAGACCCAGTACTTC. This codes for CATSGTRGEETQYF.

The J gene is TRBJ1-1, the V gene TRBV15, with a tentative D call TRBD1 (6 bases). The germline V gene encodes CDR1 LNHNV and CDR2 YYDKDF (reference sequence). Between the trimmed V and J ends, which lost 3 bases and 4 bases, there was a span of 18 bases. The CDR3 has 16 residues. The CDR3 region is CATSSGGGSRATEAFF. The DNA for the CDR3 is TGTGCCACCAGCAGCGGGGGGGGCTCAAGGGCCACTGAAGCTTTCTTT.

The rearrangement links TRBV27 to TRBJ2-7; TRBD1 matches 10 bases. V lost 5 bases to trimming and J lost 6 bases; unmatched junction nucleotides: 13. The CDR3 consists of 16 residues. Germline CDR1 MNHEY, CDR2 SMNVEV (reference sequence). CDR3 residues: CASSHLPGTGVGEQYF. CDR3 coding DNA: TGTGCCAGCAGTCACCTACCCGGGACAGGGGTCGGCGAGCAGTACTTC.

The chain combines TRBV28 with TRBJ2-7; D perhaps matches TRBD1 (6 bases). Trimming took 2 bases from V and 3 from J, leaving 8 bases between them. Germline CDR1 MDHEN, CDR2 SYDVKM. The CDR3 covers 13 residues. In DNA form, the CDR3 reads TGTGCCAGCAGTTTAGGGACAAGCTACGAGCAGTACTTC. This translates into CASSLGTSYEQYF.